This record looks at one T cell receptor beta chain sequence and its context. This sample was taken from a study of T cell responses to AZD1222 COVID-19 vaccine. Data came from immunoSEQ multiplex PCR; TCRdb stores just in-frame clones and leaves some out. The table includes about 84,000 clones, roughly nine tenths detected once. This specimen was peripheral blood, taken on day 0 of AZD1222 vaccination. The receptor was derived from an adult in good health.

The CDR3 reads CASSRQGFYEQYF. In DNA form, the CDR3 reads TGTGCCAGCAGTCGACAGGGATTCTACGAGCAGTACTTC. This chain connects TRBV6-2 or TRBV6-3 to TRBJ2-7; 7 nucleotides agree with TRBD1. This CDR3 region has 13 residues. V was pared by 5 bases and J by 3 bases, with 4 bases of the junction left unmatched. Germline V gene lookup returns CDR1 MNHEY and CDR2 SVGEGT.